This T cell receptor (beta chain) appears in the sequencing data of a study of blood T cell repertoires in COVID-19. Study-level information: PBMCs, B-cell-depleted T cells, or T cells were the source of the cDNA or gDNA that made up the material.

The CDR3 runs to 14 residues. CDR1 and CDR2 (germline): MRHNA, SNTAGT. V was cut by 2 bases and J by 5 bases, with 12 bases left in between. Assay: immunoSEQ multiplex PCR; the TCRdb copy retains only in-frame clones and omits some. The sample includes some 500,000 clones, around nine tenths of them seen just once. The origin of this receptor is a woman in her forties or fifties with COVID-19, enrolled during active disease. Sequences were obtained from peripheral blood. The rearrangement links TRBV6-4 to TRBJ1-2; a possible D gene is TRBD1 (6 bases). CDR3 sequence: CASSDEGRGYGYTF. As DNA, the CDR3 is TGTGCCAGCAGTGACGAGGGAAGGGGGTATGGCTACACCTTC.